A single sample is the source of the 27 T cell receptor beta chains below, sequenced in a study of blood T cell repertoires in COVID-19. Measured with immunoSEQ multiplex PCR; TCRdb has only the in-frame clones, and not every one. The sample records 150,000 to 200,000 clones, around 79% being singletons. The specimen was peripheral blood. These TCRs come from a woman aged 40 to 49 with COVID-19, enrolled during active disease.

The chain has TRBV2 and TRBJ2-1, with TRBD1 matching 10 bases. Trimming cost V 6 bases and J 7 bases; bases outside gene matches: 12. The CDR3 consists of 16 residues. Looked up from germline, CDR1 is SNHLY and CDR2 is FYNNEI. The CDR3 spells CASRGTRQGARNEQFF. The CDR3 DNA is TGTGCCAGCAGGGGCACGAGACAGGGGGCGAGGAATGAGCAGTTCTTC.

This chain links TRBV12-3 or TRBV12-4 with TRBJ2-7; unclear D gene. The CDR3 runs 12 residues. V was pared by 1 base and J by 3 bases, with 4 bases between. The DNA of the CDR3 is TGTGCCAGCAGTTTAGTCCACTACGAGCAGTACTTC. Protein product: CASSLVHYEQYF.

The gene calls are TRBV10-3 and TRBJ2-1, with TRBD1 identical over 7 bases. V lost 10 bases, J lost 0 bases, and 6 bases stayed unmatched. From germline, CDR1 is ENHRY and CDR2 SYGVKD. This CDR3 region has 14 residues. The CDR3 loop is CATRGQSSYNEQFF. DNA of the CDR3: TGTGCCACCAGGGGACAGAGCTCCTACAATGAGCAGTTCTTC.

This rearrangement joins TRBV3-1 (or the pseudogene TRBV3-2) to TRBJ1-2, with 9 bases lining up with TRBD1. The CDR3 is 14 amino acids. Looked up from germline, CDR1 is LGHDT and CDR2 is YNNKEL (reference sequence). After removal of 1 base from V and 13 bases from J, the junction contained 10 bases not matched to a gene. CDR3 protein: CASSQVGTGRRFTF. For the CDR3, the DNA is TGTGCCAGCAGCCAAGTTGGGACAGGGCGACGTTTCACCTTC.

V and J are TRBV29-1 and TRBJ2-3; 8 nucleotides align to TRBD2. Germline trimming cut 6 bases from V and 2 bases from J; bases unmatched to any gene: 10. CDR3 length: 15 residues. The V gene's germline CDR1 is SQVTM and CDR2 ANQGSEA. CDR3 amino acids: CSVIRLAQYTDTQYF. DNA of the CDR3: TGCAGCGTGATACGACTAGCGCAATACACAGATACGCAGTATTTT.

J is TRBJ2-5 and V is TRBV5-1; TRBD2 matches 8 bases. This CDR3 has 14 amino acids. V was pared by 4 bases and J by 4 bases, with 6 bases of the junction left unmatched. In germline, CDR1 is SGHRS, CDR2 YFSETQ. The CDR3 sequence is CASSHRAGAETQYF. CDR3 sequence (DNA): TGCGCCAGCAGCCATAGAGCGGGAGCAGAGACCCAGTACTTC. The variable domain in full, with the rest retrieved from reference TRBV5-1 and TRBJ2-5, is KAGVTQTPRYLIKTRGQQVTLSCSPISGHRSVSWYQQTPGQGLQFLFEYFSETQRNKGNFPGRFSGRQFSNSRSEMNVSTLELGDSALYLCASSHRAGAETQYFGPGTRLLVL.

This clone was counted a single time. The chain uses TRBV6-5 and TRBJ2-1; possibly TRBD2 for D (5 bases). The ends were cut back, 2 bases at V and 5 bases at J, with 10 bases in the middle. The CDR3 contains 14 residues. CDR1 and CDR2 from the germline V gene are MNHEY and SVGAGI. The CDR3 DNA reads as TGTGCCAGCAGTTACCCCGGGGTCCACAATGAGCAGTTCTTC. Translating it yields CASSYPGVHNEQFF.

The chain couples TRBV5-1 to TRBJ2-1; 8 nucleotides agree with TRBD2. The germline CDR1 and CDR2 sequences are SGHRS and YFSETQ. CDR3 length equals 16 residues. V lost 4 bases to trimming and J lost 9 bases; unmatched junction nucleotides: 15. The CDR3 DNA sequence: TGCGCCAGCAGCGCGCCGGGACTAGTGAATCGCGGTGAGCAGTTCTTC. Translated: CASSAPGLVNRGEQFF.

V usage is TRBV19 and J usage is TRBJ2-5; 10 bases agree with TRBD2. Germline V gene lookup returns CDR1 LNHDA and CDR2 SQIVND (reference sequence). Losses at the gene ends were 6 bases for V and 3 bases for J; bases not matched to a gene: 10. This CDR3 comprises 16 residues. The CDR3 coding sequence is TGTGCCAGTAGCAGCGTTTCTGGACTAGCGGAAGAGACCCAGTACTTC. Amino acids: CASSSVSGLAEETQYF.

DNA for the CDR3: TGCGCCAGCAGCCAAGGGTCGGGGGGCGCCTCTACAGATACGCAGTATTTT. This encodes CASSQGSGGASTDTQYF. The chain employs TRBV4-1 and TRBJ2-3; TRBD2 is a possible D gene (7 bases). CDR3 length equals 17 residues. V lost 1 base and J lost 3, with 17 bases in between. Germline V gene sequence: CDR1 MGHRA, CDR2 YSYEKL.

The rearrangement uses TRBV6-5 and TRBJ1-4; 12 positions match TRBD1. The germline gives CDR1 MNHEY, CDR2 SVGAGI. With V trimmed by 2 bases and J by 8 bases, 6 bases remained unmatched. The CDR3 has 16 amino acids. This CDR3 reads CASSYIWDRGLEKLFF. The CDR3 DNA follows: TGTGCCAGCAGTTACATCTGGGACAGGGGGCTAGAAAAACTGTTTTTT.

V gene TRBV6-5 combines with J gene TRBJ1-1, with a tentative D call TRBD1 (5 bases). Trimming took 7 bases from V and 3 from J, leaving 15 bases between them. Germline CDR1 is MNHEY and CDR2 is SVGAGI. The CDR3 length is 14 residues. The CDR3 loop reads CASNKMGQDTEAFF. CDR3 nucleotides: TGTGCCAGCAATAAAATGGGGCAGGACACTGAAGCTTTCTTT.

The V call is TRBV6-1, the J call TRBJ1-5; D uncertain. CDR3 length: 15 residues. Germline CDR1 MNHNS, CDR2 SASEGT. The germline V and J ends were trimmed by 0 bases and 8 bases, with 14 bases remaining between them. The CDR3 protein is CASSEALRSFEPQHF. CDR3 DNA sequence: TGTGCCAGCAGTGAAGCGCTGCGATCTTTTGAGCCCCAGCATTTT.

The chain joins TRBV9 to TRBJ2-1, with 8 nucleotides matching TRBD1. V was clipped by 3 bases and J by 8 bases; unmatched bases: 10. This CDR3 has 15 residues. Germline CDR1 reads SGDLS; CDR2 reads YYNGEE. The CDR3 reads CASSATTGESDEQFF. Written as DNA, the CDR3 is TGTGCCAGCAGCGCCACGACAGGGGAATCGGATGAGCAGTTCTTC.

CDR3 sequence reads: CASRDTISGNTIYF. The DNA of the CDR3 is TGTGCCAGCAGGGACACTATCTCTGGAAACACCATATATTTT. The J gene is TRBJ1-3, the V gene TRBV6-5, with D tentatively TRBD1 (5 bases). The CDR3 is 14 amino acids. The V end lost 6 bases, the J end lost 0 bases, and 9 bases lay between the germline ends. Germline CDR1 is MNHEY and CDR2 is SVGAGI.

This chain uses TRBV7-2 with TRBJ1-3; D call uncertain. Trimming removed 5 bases from V and 10 bases from J, with 15 bases in between. The CDR3 is 13 residues long. CDR1 is SGHTA, CDR2 FQGNSA, per germline. CDR3 sequence: CASSPREGGTIYF. The DNA for the CDR3 is TGTGCCAGCAGCCCTCGGGAGGGAGGGACCATATATTTT.

The rearrangement uses TRBV6-5 and TRBJ2-7, with D tentatively TRBD1 (5 bases). Germline V lookup: CDR1 MNHEY, CDR2 SVGAGI. Trimming took 6 bases from V and 0 from J, leaving 12 bases between them. The length of the CDR3 is 14 residues. CDR3 in amino acids: CASSSTENSYEQYF. The DNA for the CDR3 is TGTGCCAGCAGCTCGACAGAAAACTCCTACGAGCAGTACTTC.

This chain links TRBV3-1 (or the pseudogene TRBV3-2) with TRBJ1-5; the D gene is possibly TRBD1 (5 bases). CDR3 length: 14 amino acids. Looked up from germline, CDR1 is LGHDT and CDR2 is YNNKEL (reference sequence). The germline V and J ends were trimmed by 1 base and 7 bases, with 11 bases remaining between them. CDR3 bases: TGTGCCAGCAGCCAAGCAGGGTTTGGGCAGCCCCAGCATTTT. Encoded protein: CASSQAGFGQPQHF.

The chain recombines TRBV6-2 or TRBV6-3 with TRBJ1-4; no clear D gene. Germline values: CDR1 MNHEY, CDR2 SVGEGT. V dropped 6 bases and J dropped 0 bases, with 14 bases sitting between them. The CDR3 consists of 16 residues. DNA for the CDR3: TGTGCCAGCAGACCTACACAGCTTGCAACTAATGAAAAACTGTTTTTT. This gives the protein CASRPTQLATNEKLFF.

This sequence joins TRBV7-8 and TRBJ1-2, with 7 bases matching TRBD1. Germline trimming cut 5 bases from V and 0 bases from J; bases unmatched to any gene: 12. Germline V gene lookup returns CDR1 SGHVS and CDR2 FQNEAQ. CDR3 length equals 17 residues. This CDR3 reads CASSTGTASLANYGYTF. In nucleotides, the CDR3 is TGTGCCAGCAGCACCGGGACAGCCTCCTTAGCTAACTATGGCTACACCTTC.

There are a few counts of this clone. This chain links TRBV7-9 with TRBJ1-2, with D possibly TRBD1 on 5 matching bases. The CDR3 is 14 residues long. V lost 2 bases, J lost 2 bases, and 9 bases lay in between. In germline, CDR1 is SEHNR, CDR2 FQNEAQ (reference sequence). CDR3 bases: TGTGCCAGCAGCTTACAGGCAGGGAACTATGGCTACACCTTC. Translating it yields CASSLQAGNYGYTF.

This clone occurred a few times. The chain uses TRBV12-3 or TRBV12-4 and TRBJ1-6; D gene unclear. Trimming cost V 3 bases and J 8 bases, with 5 bases left between them. This CDR3 has 12 residues. The CDR3 here is CASSFGDSPLHF. The CDR3, as DNA: TGTGCCAGCAGTTTCGGGGATTCACCCCTCCACTTT.

The chain links TRBV19 to TRBJ2-6; 7 nucleotides align to TRBD1. CDR3 length: 15 amino acids. Germline CDR1 and CDR2: LNHDA and SQIVND (reference sequence). Losses at the gene ends were 8 bases for V and 7 bases for J; bases not matched to a gene: 11. CDR3 amino acids: CASRVTGWGANVLTF. CDR3 nucleotide sequence: TGTGCCAGTCGCGTGACAGGGTGGGGCGCCAACGTCCTGACTTTC.

The CDR3 sequence is CASSLGQGWGNEQFF. CDR3 nucleotides: TGCGCCAGCAGCTTGGGACAGGGTTGGGGCAATGAGCAGTTCTTC. The chain couples TRBV5-1 to TRBJ2-1; 7 bases are shared with TRBD1. Germline CDR1 SGHRS, CDR2 YFSETQ. The CDR3 sequence is 15 residues long. After removal of 0 bases from V and 6 bases from J, the junction contained 6 bases not matched to a gene.

V usage is TRBV19 and J usage is TRBJ1-1; D ambiguous. The CDR3 covers 13 residues. V dropped 7 bases and J dropped 1 base, with 10 bases sitting between them. From germline, CDR1 is LNHDA and CDR2 SQIVND (reference sequence). DNA of the CDR3: TGTGCCAGTACCCCCCTAGGGAACACTGAAGCTTTCTTT. Translation gives CASTPLGNTEAFF.

J is TRBJ1-6 and V is TRBV4-1; D not resolved. Looked up from germline, CDR1 is MGHRA and CDR2 is YSYEKL. The CDR3 sequence is 15 residues long. The ends were cut back, 3 bases at V and 9 bases at J, with 15 bases in the middle. CDR3 DNA: TGCGCCAGCAGCCACCTGACCCACGCGGGTTCACCCCTCCACTTT. This encodes CASSHLTHAGSPLHF.

This sequence joins TRBV2 and TRBJ2-7; no clear D. CDR3 size: 12 residues. The germline gives CDR1 SNHLY, CDR2 FYNNEI. V lost 4 bases, J lost 0 bases, and 4 bases lay in between. The CDR3 region is CASSVFSYEQYF. CDR3 in DNA: TGTGCCAGCAGTGTATTCTCCTACGAGCAGTACTTC. The complete variable domain, with remaining parts taken from reference TRBV2 and TRBJ2-7, reads EPEVTQTPSHQVTQMGQEVILRCVPISNHLYFYWYRQILGQKVEFLVSFYNNEISEKSEIFDDQFSVERPDGSNFTLKIRSTKLEDSAMYFCASSVFSYEQYFGPGTRLTVT.